This TCR beta chain was obtained from a study of resident and recirculating memory T cells in vitiligo. About the research overall: Each patient gave two lesional and two nonlesional epidermal shave biopsies, plus PBMCs.

Of note for this clone: Its antigen remains unknown.

Findings of the study overall: Non-conserved TCRs across sites and patients suggested distinct clones per lesion.

Trimming at V came to 2 bases and at J to 4 bases, leaving 8 bases not matched to a gene. The CDR3 runs to 16 residues. Germline CDR1 reads KGHSH; CDR2 reads LQKENI. The table came from immunoSEQ multiplex PCR; TCRdb's copy has only in-frame clones and leaves some out. The sample has about 76,000 clones; around 92% are singletons. Confetti depigmentation, marking active vitiligo, was absent in these patients. Patients who had received treatment within the previous three months were excluded. The sequence was obtained from a male donor with vitiligo. This chain links TRBV18 with TRBJ1-2; 9 positions match TRBD1. Sample: blood. Here the CDR3 reads CASSPNSGTGTYGYTF. The CDR3 DNA is TGTGCCAGCTCACCAAACTCGGGGACAGGGACCTATGGCTACACCTTC. Based on the CDR3 plus reference TRBV18 and TRBJ1-2, the full variable domain is NAGVMQNPRHLVRRRGQEARLRCSPMKGHSHVYWYRQLPEEGLKFMVYLQKENIIDESGMPKERFSAEFPKEGPSILRIQQVVRGDSAAYFCASSPNSGTGTYGYTFGSGTRLTVV.